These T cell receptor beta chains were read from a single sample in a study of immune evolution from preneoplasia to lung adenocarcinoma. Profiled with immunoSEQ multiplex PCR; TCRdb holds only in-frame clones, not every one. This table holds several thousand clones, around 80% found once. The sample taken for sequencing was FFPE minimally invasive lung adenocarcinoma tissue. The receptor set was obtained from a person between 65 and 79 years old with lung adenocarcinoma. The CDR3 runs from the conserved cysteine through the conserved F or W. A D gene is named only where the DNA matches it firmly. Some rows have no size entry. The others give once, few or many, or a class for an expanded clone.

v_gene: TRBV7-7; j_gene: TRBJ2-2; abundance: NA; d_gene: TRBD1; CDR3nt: TGTGCCAGCAGCCCGGGGACAGGGGGCACCGGGGAGCTGTTTTTT; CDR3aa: CASSPGTGGTGELFF
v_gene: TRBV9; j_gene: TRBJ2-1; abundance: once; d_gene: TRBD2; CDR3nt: TGTGCCAGCAGCGGGGCGGGGGTACAGTTCTTC; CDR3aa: CASSGAGVQFF
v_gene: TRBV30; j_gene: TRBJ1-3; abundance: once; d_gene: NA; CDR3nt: TGTGCCTGGAGTGAAGGGAACACCATATATTTT; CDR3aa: CAWSEGNTIYF
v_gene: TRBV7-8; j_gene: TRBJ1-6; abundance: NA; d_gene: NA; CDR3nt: TGTGCCAGCCGGCCGGGTGGGAATTCACCCCTCCACTTT; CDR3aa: CASRPGGNSPLHF
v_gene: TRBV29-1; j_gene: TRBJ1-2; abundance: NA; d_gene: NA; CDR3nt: TGCAGCTCTTCAGATAACTATGGCTACACCTTC; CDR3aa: CSSSDNYGYTF
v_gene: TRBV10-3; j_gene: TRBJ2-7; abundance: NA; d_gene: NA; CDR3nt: TGTGCCATCAGTGCTCAGGGAAGCTCCTACGAGCAGTACTTC; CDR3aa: CAISAQGSSYEQYF
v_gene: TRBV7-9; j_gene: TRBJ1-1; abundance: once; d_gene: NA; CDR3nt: TGTGCCAGCAGCTTAGAGACAGGAGTGAACACTGAAGCTTTCTTT; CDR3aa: CASSLETGVNTEAFF
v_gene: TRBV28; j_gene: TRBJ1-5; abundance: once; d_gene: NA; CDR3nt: TGTGCCAGCAATTCCGACGGACTTAGCAATCAGCCCCAGCATTTT; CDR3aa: CASNSDGLSNQPQHF
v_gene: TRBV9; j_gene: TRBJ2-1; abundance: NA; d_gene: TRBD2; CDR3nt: TGTGCCAGCAGCGCCTTTAGCGGGATCGATGAGCAGTTCTTC; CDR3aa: CASSAFSGIDEQFF
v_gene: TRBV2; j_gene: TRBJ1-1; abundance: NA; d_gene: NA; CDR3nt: TGTGCCAGCAGCCCGACAGGTATGAACACTGAAGCTTTCTTT; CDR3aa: CASSPTGMNTEAFF
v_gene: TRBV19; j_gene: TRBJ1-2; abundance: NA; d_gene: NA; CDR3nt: TGTGCCAGTAGTACAGGGGACTATGGCTACACCTTC; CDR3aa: CASSTGDYGYTF
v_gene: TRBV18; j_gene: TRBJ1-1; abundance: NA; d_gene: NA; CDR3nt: TGTGCCAGCTCACCACCCGGACGGAACACTGAAGCTTTCTTT; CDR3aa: CASSPPGRNTEAFF
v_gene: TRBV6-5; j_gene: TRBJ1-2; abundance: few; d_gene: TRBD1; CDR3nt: TGTGCCAGCAGCCTTAGACAGGGGGTTAACTATGGCTACACCTTC; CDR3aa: CASSLRQGVNYGYTF
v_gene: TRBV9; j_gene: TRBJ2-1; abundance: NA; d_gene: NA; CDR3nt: TGTGCCAGCAGCGTAGATTCTGAGCAGTTCTTC; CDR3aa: CASSVDSEQFF
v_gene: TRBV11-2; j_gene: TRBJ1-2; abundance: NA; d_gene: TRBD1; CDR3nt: TGTGCCAGCAGGGAAACAGGGGGCGGCTATGGCTACACCTTC; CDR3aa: CASRETGGGYGYTF
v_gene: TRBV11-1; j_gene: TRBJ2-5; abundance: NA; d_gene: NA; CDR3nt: TGTGCCAGCAGCTTTCCGGGGTTAGAGACCCAGTACTTC; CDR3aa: CASSFPGLETQYF
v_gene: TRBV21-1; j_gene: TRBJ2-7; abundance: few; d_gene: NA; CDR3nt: TGTGCCAGCAGCCAACGGGCCCCCGGGACGGACATCGAACCCTTGGAACACGAGCAGTACTTC; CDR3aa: CASSQRAPGTDIEPLEHEQYF
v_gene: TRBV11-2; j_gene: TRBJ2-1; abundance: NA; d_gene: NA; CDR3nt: TGTGCCAGCAGCTTAGGGGGTATTCCTTGGGGCGATGAGCAGTTCTTC; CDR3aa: CASSLGGIPWGDEQFF
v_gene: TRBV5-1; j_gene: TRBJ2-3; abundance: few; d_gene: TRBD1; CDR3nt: TGCGCCAGCAGCCGCGGGGACAGGGGGCGTAATTTGGCAGATACGCAGTATTTT; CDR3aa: CASSRGDRGRNLADTQYF
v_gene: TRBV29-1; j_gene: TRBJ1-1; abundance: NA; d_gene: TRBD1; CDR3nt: TGCAGCGTGTCCCCGGACAGGGTTCGGGCCGGGGCTTTCTTT; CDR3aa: CSVSPDRVRAGAFF
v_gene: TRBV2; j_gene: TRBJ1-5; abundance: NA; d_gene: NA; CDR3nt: TGTGCCAGCAGCAATTCCGGGGCAGGGAATCAGCCCCAGCATTTT; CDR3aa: CASSNSGAGNQPQHF
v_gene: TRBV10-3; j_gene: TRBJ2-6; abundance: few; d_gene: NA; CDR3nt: TGTGCCACCCGAGCGGTTTCTGGGGCCAACGTCCTGACTTTC; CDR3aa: CATRAVSGANVLTF
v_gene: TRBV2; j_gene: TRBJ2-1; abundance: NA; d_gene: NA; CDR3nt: TGTGCCAGCAGTTTGATTAATGAGCAGTTCTTC; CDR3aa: CASSLINEQFF
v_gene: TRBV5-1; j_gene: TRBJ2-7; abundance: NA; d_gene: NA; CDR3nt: TGCGCCAGCAGCTTGCAGGGGAGCTCCTACGAGCAGTACTTC; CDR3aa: CASSLQGSSYEQYF
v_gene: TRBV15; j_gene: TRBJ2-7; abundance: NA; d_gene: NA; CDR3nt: TGTGCCACCAGCAAGAGAAGCAGGGAAGGCGAGCAGTACTTC; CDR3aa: CATSKRSREGEQYF
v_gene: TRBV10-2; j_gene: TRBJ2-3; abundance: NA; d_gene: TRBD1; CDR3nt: TGCGCCAGCAGCGAGACAGGGGACGGCACAGATACGCAGTATTTT; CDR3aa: CASSETGDGTDTQYF
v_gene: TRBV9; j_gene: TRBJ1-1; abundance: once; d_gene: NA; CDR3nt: TGTGCCAGCAGCGTACTGGCTGGCACTGAAGCTTTCTTT; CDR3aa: CASSVLAGTEAFF
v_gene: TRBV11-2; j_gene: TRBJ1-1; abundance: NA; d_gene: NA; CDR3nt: TGTGCCAGCAGCTTACAGGACACTGAAGCTTTCTTT; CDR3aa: CASSLQDTEAFF
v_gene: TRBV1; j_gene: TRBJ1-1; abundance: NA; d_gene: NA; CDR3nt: TGCACCAGCAGAAAAAGGAACACTGAAGCTTTCTTT; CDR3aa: CTSRKRNTEAFF
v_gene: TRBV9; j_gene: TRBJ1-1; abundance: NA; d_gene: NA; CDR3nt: TGTGCCAGCAGCGTAGTACGAGGAACTGAAGCTTTCTTT; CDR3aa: CASSVVRGTEAFF
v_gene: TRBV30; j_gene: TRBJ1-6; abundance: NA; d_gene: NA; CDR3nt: TGTGCCTGGAGTCGGCAGGCGGACTCACCCCTCCACTTT; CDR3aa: CAWSRQADSPLHF
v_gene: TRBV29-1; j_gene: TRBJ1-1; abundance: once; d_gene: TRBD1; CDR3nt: TGCAGCGTTGAAGGGACAGGGGGTAGTGGCACTGAAGCTTTCTTT; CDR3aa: CSVEGTGGSGTEAFF
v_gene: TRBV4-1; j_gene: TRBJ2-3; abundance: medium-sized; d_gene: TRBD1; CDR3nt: TGCGCCAGCAGCCAAGAGACAGGGGCATATACGCAGTATTTT; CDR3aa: CASSQETGAYTQYF
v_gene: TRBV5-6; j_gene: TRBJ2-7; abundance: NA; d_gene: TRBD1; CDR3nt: TGTGCCAGCAGCTGGACAGGGCCCACCTACGAGCAGTACTTC; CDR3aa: CASSWTGPTYEQYF
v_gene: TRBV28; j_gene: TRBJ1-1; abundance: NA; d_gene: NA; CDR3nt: TGTGCCAGCAGGGCCCCAGCTGAAGCTTTCTTT; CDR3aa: CASRAPAEAFF
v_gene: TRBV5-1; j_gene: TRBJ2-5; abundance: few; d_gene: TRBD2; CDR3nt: TGCGCCAGCAGCTCTGGGACTAGCGCGGGCGGAGAGACCCAGTACTTC; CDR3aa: CASSSGTSAGGETQYF
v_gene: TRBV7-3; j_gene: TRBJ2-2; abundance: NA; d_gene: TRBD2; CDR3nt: TGTGCCAGCAGCGCCGGACTAGCGGGGCCCACCGGGGAGCTGTTTTTT; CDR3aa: CASSAGLAGPTGELFF
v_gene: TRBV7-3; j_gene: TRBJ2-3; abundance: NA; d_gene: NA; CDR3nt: TGTGCCAGCAGCTACAACACAGATACGCAGTATTTT; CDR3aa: CASSYNTDTQYF
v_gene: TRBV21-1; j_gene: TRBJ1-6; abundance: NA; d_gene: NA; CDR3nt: TGTGCCAGCAGCACTCCCTCCGGCTCTTTACCCCTCCACTTT; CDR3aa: CASSTPSGSLPLHF
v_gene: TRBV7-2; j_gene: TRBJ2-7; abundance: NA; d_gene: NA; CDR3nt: TGTGCCAGCAGCCCCCACTACTCCCGGCACTACGAGCAGTACTTC; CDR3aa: CASSPHYSRHYEQYF
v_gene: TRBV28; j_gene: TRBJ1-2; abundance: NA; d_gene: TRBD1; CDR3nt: TGTGCCAGCACCTCGGGACAGGGATACTATGGCTACACCTTC; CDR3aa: CASTSGQGYYGYTF
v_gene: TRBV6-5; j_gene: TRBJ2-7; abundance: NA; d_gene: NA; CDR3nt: TGTGCCAGCAGTTACTCGGGATATCGCTCCTACGAGCAGTACTTC; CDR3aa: CASSYSGYRSYEQYF
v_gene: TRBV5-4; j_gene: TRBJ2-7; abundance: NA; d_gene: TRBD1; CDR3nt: TGTGCCAGCAACTCCAGGGTTCAGGGGGACGAGCAGTACTTC; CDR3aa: CASNSRVQGDEQYF
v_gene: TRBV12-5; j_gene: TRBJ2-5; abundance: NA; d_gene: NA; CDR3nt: TGTGCTAGTTCCCTAGACTCAACGGAGACCCAGTACTTC; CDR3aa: CASSLDSTETQYF
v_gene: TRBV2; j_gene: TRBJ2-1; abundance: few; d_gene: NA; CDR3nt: TGTGCCAGCAGGGACCCGTCCTACAATGAGCAGTTCTTC; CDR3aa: CASRDPSYNEQFF
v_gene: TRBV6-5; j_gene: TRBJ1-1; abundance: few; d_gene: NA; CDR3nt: TGTGCCAGCAGTTGGCAGGGGACTGAAGCTTTCTTT; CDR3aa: CASSWQGTEAFF
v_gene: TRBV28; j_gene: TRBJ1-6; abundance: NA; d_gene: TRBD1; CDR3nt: TGTGCCACCGGGACAGGCCCCTCCTATAATTCACCCCTCCACTTT; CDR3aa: CATGTGPSYNSPLHF
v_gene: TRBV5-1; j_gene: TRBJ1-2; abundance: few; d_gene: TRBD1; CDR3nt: TGCGCCAGCAGCTTGATTGGGAGACAGGGGGCTGGCGGCTACACCTTC; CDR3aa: CASSLIGRQGAGGYTF
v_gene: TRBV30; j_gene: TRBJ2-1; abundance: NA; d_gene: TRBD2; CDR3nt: TGTGCCTGGAGTGATCGGGCTAGCGGGAGATACAACTACAATGAGCAGTTCTTC; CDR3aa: CAWSDRASGRYNYNEQFF
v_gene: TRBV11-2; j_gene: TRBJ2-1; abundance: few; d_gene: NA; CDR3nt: TGTGCCAGCCGGGCGGACTCCTACAATGAGCAGTTCTTC; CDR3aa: CASRADSYNEQFF
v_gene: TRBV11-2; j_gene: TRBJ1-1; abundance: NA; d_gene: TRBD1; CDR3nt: TGTGCCAGCAGACCTATCAGGGGGCAATTAGGGAACACTGAAGCTTTCTTT; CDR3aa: CASRPIRGQLGNTEAFF
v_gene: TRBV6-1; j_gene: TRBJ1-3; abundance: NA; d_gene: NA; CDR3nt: TGTGCCAGCAGTGCGCCACAGGGAGTTGGAAACACCATATATTTT; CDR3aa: CASSAPQGVGNTIYF
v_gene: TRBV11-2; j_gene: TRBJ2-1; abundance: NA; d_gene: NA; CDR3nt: TGTGCCAGCAGCTTAGATCCTTACAATGAGCAGTTCTTC; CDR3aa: CASSLDPYNEQFF
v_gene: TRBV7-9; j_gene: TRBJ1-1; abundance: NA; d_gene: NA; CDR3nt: TGTGCCAGCAGCTTATCGGGGAACACTGAAGCTTTCTTT; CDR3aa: CASSLSGNTEAFF